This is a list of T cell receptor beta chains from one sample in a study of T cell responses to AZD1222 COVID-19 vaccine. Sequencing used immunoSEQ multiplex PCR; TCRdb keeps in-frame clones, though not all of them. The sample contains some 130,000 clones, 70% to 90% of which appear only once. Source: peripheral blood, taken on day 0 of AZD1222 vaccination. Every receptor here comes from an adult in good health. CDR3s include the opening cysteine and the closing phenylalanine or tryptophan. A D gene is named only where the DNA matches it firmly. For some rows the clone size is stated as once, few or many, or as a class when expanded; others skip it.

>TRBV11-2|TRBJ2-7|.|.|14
TGTGCCAGCAGCTTAGTGAGGGACAACTACGAGCAGTACTTC
CASSLVRDNYEQYF
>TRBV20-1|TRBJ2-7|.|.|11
TGCAGTGCTAGAGATACGTACGAGCAGTACTTC
CSARDTYEQYF
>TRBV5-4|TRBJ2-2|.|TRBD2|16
TGTGCCAGCAGCTTCGGCGGGAGATGGAACACCGGGGAGCTGTTTTTT
CASSFGGRWNTGELFF
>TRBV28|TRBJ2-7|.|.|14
TGTGCCAGCAGCTATCTGTCGTCGGACTACGAGCAGTACTTC
CASSYLSSDYEQYF
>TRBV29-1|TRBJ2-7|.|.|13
TGCAGCGTTGAAGTGGAGGGAACCTACGAGCAGTACTTC
CSVEVEGTYEQYF
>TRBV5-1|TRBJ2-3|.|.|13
TGCGCCAGCAGCTTGTACGTCACAGATACGCAGTATTTT
CASSLYVTDTQYF
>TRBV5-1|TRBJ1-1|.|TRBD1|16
TGCGCCAGCAGCAAAGCGCCAGGGGGCGCGGTCACTGAAGCTTTCTTT
CASSKAPGGAVTEAFF
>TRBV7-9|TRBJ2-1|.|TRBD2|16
TGTGCCAGCAGCTCGCCGACTAGCGGGGAGGCAAATGAGCAGTTCTTC
CASSSPTSGEANEQFF
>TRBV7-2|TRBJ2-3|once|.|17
TGTGCCAGCAGCTTCCCCTCTCCGGACACTTGGGCAGATACGCAGTATTTT
CASSFPSPDTWADTQYF
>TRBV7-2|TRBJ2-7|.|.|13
TGTGCCAGCAGCTTAGTACCCGGCTACGAGCAGTACTTC
CASSLVPGYEQYF
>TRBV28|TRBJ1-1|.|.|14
TGTGCCAGCAGTTTGAATCCCAGGAACACTGAAGCTTTCTTT
CASSLNPRNTEAFF
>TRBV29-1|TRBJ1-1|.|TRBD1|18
TGCAGCGTTGAAGAATGGGCAGGGGGGGGATTAGTGAACACTGAAGCTTTCTTT
CSVEEWAGGGLVNTEAFF
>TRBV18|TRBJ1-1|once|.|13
TGTGCCAGCTCACTAAAGCTGAACACTGAAGCTTTCTTT
CASSLKLNTEAFF
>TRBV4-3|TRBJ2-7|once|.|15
TGCGCCAGCAGCCAAGAGTTAGCATCTATCCACGAGCAGTACTTC
CASSQELASIHEQYF
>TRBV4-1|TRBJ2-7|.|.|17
TGCGCCAGCAGCCAAGGGGAACTAGCCTCTTACTCCTACGAGCAGTACTTC
CASSQGELASYSYEQYF
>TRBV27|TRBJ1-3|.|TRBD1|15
TGTGCCAGCAGTATTAAGGGGGCGACTGGAAACACCATATATTTT
CASSIKGATGNTIYF
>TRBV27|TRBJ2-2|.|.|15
TGTGCCAGCCTTCCGGGGCTTCCCTGGACCGGGGAGCTGTTTTTT
CASLPGLPWTGELFF
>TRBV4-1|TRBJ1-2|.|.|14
TGCGCCAGCAGCCAAGAGGGCAGGGGCTATGGCTACACCTTC
CASSQEGRGYGYTF
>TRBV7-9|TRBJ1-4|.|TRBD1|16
TGTGCCAGCAGCCTTGGGGGACAGGGAGGAAATGAAAAACTGTTTTTT
CASSLGGQGGNEKLFF
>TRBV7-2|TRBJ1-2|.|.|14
TGTGCCAGCAGCCCCCAGCTAGGGAGCTATGGCTACACCTTC
CASSPQLGSYGYTF
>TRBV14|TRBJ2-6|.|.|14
TGTGCCAGCAGCCAATTCTCTGGGGCCAACGTCCTGACTTTC
CASSQFSGANVLTF
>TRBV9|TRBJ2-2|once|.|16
TGTGCCAGCAGTAACAGGCCGGGCAGTCCCACCGGGGAGCTGTTTTTT
CASSNRPGSPTGELFF
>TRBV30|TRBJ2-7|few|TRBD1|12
TGTGCCTGGGACAGGGGCGTATACGAGCAGTACTTC
CAWDRGVYEQYF
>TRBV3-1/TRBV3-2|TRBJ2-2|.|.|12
TGTGCCAGCCTCGGCGATTTGGGGGAGCTGTTTTTT
CASLGDLGELFF
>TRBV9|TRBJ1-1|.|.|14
TGTGCCAGCAGCGAGGGGGGGTTCCACACTGAAGCTTTCTTT
CASSEGGFHTEAFF
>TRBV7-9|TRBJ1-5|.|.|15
TGTGCCAGCAGCTTAACGGGCCTTAGCAATCAGCCCCAGCATTTT
CASSLTGLSNQPQHF
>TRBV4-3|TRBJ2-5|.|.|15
TGCGCCAGCAGCCAAGAAGGGGAAAGGGGAGAGACCCAGTACTTC
CASSQEGERGETQYF
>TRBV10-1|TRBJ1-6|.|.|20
TGCGCCAGCAGTGAGTCCCCTAGCCGGGAGTTGAGCTCCTATAATTCACCCCTCCACTTT
CASSESPSRELSSYNSPLHF
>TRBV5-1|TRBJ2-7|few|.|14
TGCGCCAGCAGCGCCCTAGCCGGCTCCTACGAGCAGTACTTC
CASSALAGSYEQYF
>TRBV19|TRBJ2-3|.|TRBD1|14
TGTGCCAGTAGTAACAGGGGTCGGACAGATACGCAGTATTTT
CASSNRGRTDTQYF
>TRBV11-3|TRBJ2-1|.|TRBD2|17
TGTGCCAGCAGTGATCGTTGGACTAGCGGGAGGGTAGGTGAGCAGTTCTTC
CASSDRWTSGRVGEQFF
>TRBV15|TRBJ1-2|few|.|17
TGTGCCACCAGCAGAGATAAGGGACCGGGAAAGTTCCATGGCTACACCTTC
CATSRDKGPGKFHGYTF
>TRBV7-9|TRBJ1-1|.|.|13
TGTGCCAGCAGCCCTACAGGGCCCACTGAAGCTTTCTTT
CASSPTGPTEAFF
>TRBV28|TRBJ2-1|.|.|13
TGTGCCAGCAGGCTAACAGGGAGAAACGAGCAGTTCTTC
CASRLTGRNEQFF
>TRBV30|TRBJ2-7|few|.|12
TGTGCCTGGTTTAGGGGAGGCTACGAGCAGTACTTC
CAWFRGGYEQYF
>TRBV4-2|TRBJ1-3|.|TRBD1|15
TGTGCCAGCAGAAGAGGACAGGGCTCTGGAAACACCATATATTTT
CASRRGQGSGNTIYF
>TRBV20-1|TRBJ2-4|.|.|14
TGCAGTGCTAGTCCCACCCTAGCCAAAAACATTCAGTACTTC
CSASPTLAKNIQYF
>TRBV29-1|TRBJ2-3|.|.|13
TGCAGCGTTGAAGATCACGGGGGAGATACGCAGTATTTT
CSVEDHGGDTQYF
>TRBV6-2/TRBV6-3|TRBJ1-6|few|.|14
TGTGCCAGCAGTACCCTCGGTGGCAATTCACCCCTCCACTTT
CASSTLGGNSPLHF